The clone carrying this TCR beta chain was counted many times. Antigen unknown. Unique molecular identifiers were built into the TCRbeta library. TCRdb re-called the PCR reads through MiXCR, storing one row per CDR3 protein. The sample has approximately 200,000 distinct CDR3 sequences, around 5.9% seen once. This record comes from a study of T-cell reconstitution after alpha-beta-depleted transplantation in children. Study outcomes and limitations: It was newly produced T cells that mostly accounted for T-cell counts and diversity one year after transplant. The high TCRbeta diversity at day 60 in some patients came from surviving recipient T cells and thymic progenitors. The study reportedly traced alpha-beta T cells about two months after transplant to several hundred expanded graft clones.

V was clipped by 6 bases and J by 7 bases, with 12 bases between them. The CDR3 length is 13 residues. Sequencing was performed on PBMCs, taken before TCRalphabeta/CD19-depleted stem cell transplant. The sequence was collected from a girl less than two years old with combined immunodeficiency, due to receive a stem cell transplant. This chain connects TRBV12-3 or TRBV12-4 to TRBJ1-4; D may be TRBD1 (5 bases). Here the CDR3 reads CASRGGYGEKLFF. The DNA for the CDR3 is TGTGCCAGCAGGGGGGGTTATGGTGAAAAACTGTTTTTT.